This paragraph covers one T cell receptor (beta chain) sequence. As yet, its antigen is unknown. Other DNA variants within this sample encode the same CDR3. V was clipped by 3 bases and J by 0 bases, with 8 bases between them. This CDR3 is built from 14 residues. Germline V lookup: CDR1 LNHDA, CDR2 SQIVND (reference sequence). This record comes from a study of shared clonotypes between healthy human individuals. TCRdb keeps only in-frame clones here, not all; method: immunoSEQ multiplex PCR. The table has 950,000 to 1,100,000 clones, roughly 80% seen once. Study findings and constraints: Measured sharing among donors was expected to vary with sequencing depth.

The chain is built from TRBV19 and TRBJ1-2, with D hard to call. The sequencing sample was made of memory CD4+ T cells sorted from blood. The subset is: CD45RA-negative fraction. The receptor was isolated from a man younger than 30 in good health. CDR3: CASSISSANYGYTF. The CDR3 nucleotides are TGTGCCAGTAGTATTAGTTCAGCTAACTATGGCTACACCTTC.